This TCR beta chain was recovered during a study of T cells after yellow fever vaccination. Study context: Preparing low-cell-number fractions relied on SMART-Seq v4 Ultra Low Input. The study's findings and limits: Reappearance after the booster was seen for most primary-vaccination clones, at 95% to 97% CD4 and 70% to 90% CD8.

Template-switching 5'RACE yielded the TCR cDNA; a universal primer site and UMIs were added in the process. TCRdb re-called the 5' RACE reads through MiXCR, storing one row per CDR3 protein. The sample shows roughly 500,000 distinct CDR3 sequences, about 19% of them seen only once. Trimming cost V 0 bases and J 3 bases; bases outside gene matches: 1. The CDR3 extends over 14 amino acids. Germline V gives CDR1 SGHRS, CDR2 YFSETQ. This clonotype was found many times. Its target is not known. This material consisted of PBMCs, taken 15 days after the yellow fever booster vaccination. This receptor was identified in a man aged 25-40 years who received the YFV17D yellow fever vaccine. The V call is TRBV5-1, the J call TRBJ2-7, with 9 bases aligning to TRBD1. As DNA, the CDR3 is TGCGCCAGCAGCTTGGAGGGACAGGGCTACGAGCAGTACTTC. Its translation is CASSLEGQGYEQYF.